A selection of T cell receptor beta chains follows, all from one sample in a study of identical twins. TCRdb re-analysed the 5' RACE reads in MiXCR, keeping a single row per CDR3 protein. The data show some 500,000 distinct CDR3 sequences, just under 10% seen once. The sample also formed part of further work on yellow fever vaccine responses in identical twins.

Sequencing was done on a sample of PBMCs. The origin of the receptors is a woman aged 18-35 years in good health. Both conserved end residues are part of each CDR3. Each record gives: clone size, D gene, J gene, V gene, CDR3 protein, CDR3 DNA. The D gene is left open where the match is weak. A clone size is listed for some rows: how often the clone was seen (once, few, many), or a class if it is expanded.

few,NA,TRBJ2-2,TRBV28,CASSLTGNGGELFF,TGTGCCAGCAGTCTTACAGGGAATGGCGGGGAGCTGTTTTTT
NA,NA,TRBJ2-3,TRBV28,CASSYAEFLDTQYF,TGTGCCAGCAGCTACGCAGAATTTTTGGATACGCAGTATTTT
NA,TRBD2,TRBJ2-1,TRBV29-1,CSVNTIAGTEQFF,TGCAGCGTCAACACCATAGCGGGAACCGAGCAGTTCTTC
many,TRBD2,TRBJ2-5,TRBV4-1,CASSRLSSGGNKETQYF,TGCGCCAGCAGCCGACTTTCGAGCGGGGGGAATAAAGAGACCCAGTACTTC
NA,TRBD2,TRBJ2-7,TRBV7-2,CASSLGPGTRDYEQYF,TGTGCCAGCAGCTTAGGACCCGGGACTAGGGATTACGAGCAGTACTTC
NA,NA,TRBJ2-7,TRBV12-3/TRBV12-4,CASSHRPSTLGEQYF,TGTGCCAGCAGCCACAGGCCCAGTACTCTTGGCGAGCAGTACTTC
NA,TRBD1,TRBJ2-5,TRBV7-9,CASSWTGSETQYF,TGTGCCAGCAGCTGGACAGGGTCGGAGACCCAGTACTTC
many,NA,TRBJ2-7,TRBV5-1,CASRWGLADAYEQYF,TGCGCCAGCAGATGGGGGCTAGCGGACGCCTACGAGCAGTACTTC
many,NA,TRBJ2-3,TRBV20-1,CSARDPSRVADTQYF,TGCAGTGCTAGAGATCCGAGCAGGGTCGCAGATACGCAGTATTTT
NA,TRBD2,TRBJ2-3,TRBV20-1,CSARVVAGGPEVDTQYF,TGCAGTGCTAGAGTGGTAGCGGGGGGTCCAGAGGTGGATACGCAGTATTTT
NA,NA,TRBJ2-1,TRBV20-1,CSPAGRGDNEQFF,TGCAGTCCAGCCGGCCGAGGGGACAATGAGCAGTTCTTC
few,NA,TRBJ2-5,TRBV20-1,CSLEWGYQETQYF,TGCAGTCTAGAATGGGGGTACCAAGAGACCCAGTACTTC
many,NA,TRBJ2-1,TRBV12-5,CASGLSGAPYNEQFF,TGTGCTAGTGGTTTGTCAGGGGCCCCTTACAATGAGCAGTTCTTC
few,TRBD2,TRBJ2-2,TRBV5-5,CASSVLLAGGIGELFF,TGTGCCAGCAGCGTATTACTAGCGGGAGGGATCGGGGAGCTGTTTTTT
NA,NA,TRBJ2-5,TRBV12-3/TRBV12-4,CASRLASTQYF,TGTGCCAGCAGGCTTGCTTCCACCCAGTACTTC
few,NA,TRBJ2-6,TRBV28,CASSTGLSGANVLTF,TGTGCCAGCAGCACAGGTCTCTCTGGGGCCAACGTCCTGACTTTC
once,NA,TRBJ2-7,TRBV29-1,CSVVAGKRYEQYF,TGCAGCGTTGTGGCAGGCAAAAGATACGAGCAGTACTTC
many,NA,TRBJ2-1,TRBV6-1,CASSRKTSFGDEQFF,TGTGCCAGCAGTCGAAAGACTAGTTTCGGCGATGAGCAGTTCTTC
NA,NA,TRBJ2-3,TRBV29-1,CSVRFRTATDTQYF,TGCAGCGTCCGCTTTAGGACAGCCACAGATACGCAGTATTTT
few,TRBD1,TRBJ2-2,TRBV27,CASSIRTGVATGELFF,TGTGCCAGCAGTATAAGGACAGGGGTGGCCACCGGGGAGCTGTTTTTT
NA,NA,TRBJ2-2,TRBV11-2,CASSLTFGGTGELFF,TGTGCCAGCAGCCTAACTTTCGGGGGAACCGGGGAGCTGTTTTTT
NA,NA,TRBJ2-5,TRBV30,CAWSGGAETQYF,TGTGCCTGGAGCGGAGGGGCCGAGACCCAGTACTTC
few,NA,TRBJ2-7,TRBV7-2,CASSPAGGDSTF,TGTGCCAGCAGCCCCGCGGGCGGCGACTCTACATTC
NA,TRBD2,TRBJ2-1,TRBV27,CASSLFPRLAGDNEQFF,TGTGCCAGCAGTTTATTCCCCCGACTAGCGGGAGACAATGAGCAGTTCTTC
many,TRBD2,TRBJ2-2,TRBV18,CASTTSGANTGELFF,TGTGCCAGCACAACCAGCGGGGCGAACACCGGGGAGCTGTTTTTT
many,TRBD1,TRBJ2-5,TRBV3-1,CASSQGATGSETQYF,TGTGCCAGCAGCCAAGGGGCGACAGGGTCAGAGACCCAGTACTTC
few,NA,TRBJ2-2,TRBV20-1,CSARVSGTLGELFF,TGCAGTGCTAGAGTATCGGGGACATTAGGGGAGCTGTTTTTT
few,TRBD2,TRBJ2-7,TRBV3-1,CASSRTSFREQYF,TGTGCCAGCAGCCGGACTAGCTTTCGGGAGCAGTACTTC
NA,NA,TRBJ2-1,TRBV30,CTWTVLASSEQFF,TGTACCTGGACTGTACTAGCCTCGTCTGAGCAGTTCTTC
NA,NA,TRBJ2-1,TRBV29-1,CSVAVWEPVYNEQFF,TGCAGCGTGGCCGTTTGGGAGCCGGTCTACAATGAGCAGTTCTTC
many,NA,TRBJ2-7,TRBV28,CASSGPMGEQYF,TGTGCCAGCAGCGGCCCCATGGGCGAGCAGTACTTC
NA,NA,TRBJ2-7,TRBV20-1,CSAVADSYEQYF,TGCAGTGCGGTGGCGGACTCCTACGAGCAGTACTTC
many,TRBD2,TRBJ2-1,TRBV29-1,CSVIRRVLAGGPRNEQFF,TGCAGCGTAATTCGGAGGGTACTAGCGGGAGGGCCCAGGAATGAGCAGTTCTTC
NA,NA,TRBJ2-3,TRBV11-2,CASSHRQSLTDTQYF,TGTGCCAGCAGCCATAGACAGTCCCTCACAGATACGCAGTATTTT
few,TRBD1,TRBJ2-5,TRBV7-9,CASSFLGTGEETQYF,TGTGCCAGCAGCTTTCTCGGGACAGGGGAAGAGACCCAGTACTTC
few,TRBD2,TRBJ2-7,TRBV20-1,CSARDPAGGNVYEQYF,TGCAGTGCTAGAGATCCCGCGGGAGGGAATGTTTACGAGCAGTACTTC
NA,NA,TRBJ1-5,TRBV27,CASSLEGRAEPQHF,TGTGCCAGCAGTTTAGAGGGCAGGGCGGAGCCCCAGCATTTT
NA,TRBD2,TRBJ2-1,TRBV12-3/TRBV12-4,CASSPPRAGDHNEQFF,TGTGCCAGCAGTCCGCCCCGAGCGGGGGACCACAATGAGCAGTTCTTC
NA,TRBD2,TRBJ2-1,TRBV6-5,CASSYSISGGASDEQFF,TGTGCCAGCAGTTACTCGATTAGCGGGGGGGCGTCGGATGAGCAGTTCTTC
many,NA,TRBJ1-2,TRBV29-1,CSVEPRRTAPDYGYTF,TGCAGCGTTGAACCTCGCCGGACAGCCCCCGACTATGGCTACACCTTC
NA,NA,TRBJ2-7,TRBV29-1,CSVSFPKRHEQYF,TGCAGCGTTTCTTTCCCAAAACGCCACGAGCAGTACTTC
few,NA,TRBJ1-3,TRBV10-3,CAISDAGNTIYF,TGTGCCATCAGTGATGCTGGAAACACCATATATTTT
few,TRBD2,TRBJ2-5,TRBV20-1,CSARVSGGSETQYF,TGCAGTGCTAGAGTTAGCGGGGGGAGTGAGACCCAGTACTTC
few,TRBD2,TRBJ2-3,TRBV11-1,CASSIDLAGGLRDTQYF,TGTGCCAGCAGCATCGATCTAGCGGGGGGCCTTAGAGATACGCAGTATTTT